This entry lists 18 T cell receptor beta chains sequenced from one sample in a study of identical twins. TCRdb independently ran MiXCR on the 5' RACE reads; one entry per CDR3 protein. The profile covers about 700,000 distinct CDR3 sequences, with 8.6% appearing a single time and 0.98% taken by the ten largest. These data were also filed under a second study, of yellow fever vaccine responses in identical twins.

Material for sequencing was PBMCs. The receptors stem from a woman aged 18 to 35 in good health.

The CDR3 sequence: CASSPAAGTGELFF. CDR3 nucleotide sequence: TGCGCCAGCAGCCCTGCAGCCGGCACCGGGGAGCTGTTTTTT. The chain employs TRBV4-3 and TRBJ2-2; D not certain. This CDR3 is 14 amino acids long. CDR1 LGHNA and CDR2 YSLEER come from the germline V gene. The V end was cut by 4 bases, the J end by 4 bases, with 10 bases between.

In regard to this clonotype: A read error may be the cause here, since a much bigger clone is one base away. Because it lacks the conserved phenylalanine or tryptophan at the end, this CDR3 is likely a read error. The rearrangement joins TRBV12-5 to TRBJ2-5, with TRBD2 identical over 14 bases. The CDR3 consists of 17 residues. Losses at the gene ends were 3 bases for V and 4 bases for J; bases not matched to a gene: 7. Germline V gene data show CDR1 as LGHNT and CDR2 as FRNRAP. CDR3 coding DNA: TGTGCTAGTGGTTTCGGTCAGGGACTAGCGGGAGCAGAGACCCAGTACCTC. Residues: CASGFGQGLAGAETQYL.

This chain joins TRBV6-2 or TRBV6-3 and TRBJ1-2, with 8 nucleotides matching TRBD1. This CDR3 is built from 15 residues. J lost 0 bases, V lost 4 bases, and 4 bases had no gene match. Germline V CDR1 and CDR2: MNHEY, SVGEGT. The CDR3: CASSLPGQANYGYTF. The CDR3 bases are TGTGCCAGCAGTTTACCGGGACAGGCTAACTATGGCTACACCTTC.

This clonotype has at least ten counts. This chain joins TRBV7-9 and TRBJ1-2; 7 nucleotides line up with TRBD1. CDR1 is SEHNR, CDR2 FQNEAQ, per germline (reference sequence). CDR3 length: 15 residues. Trimming took 5 bases from V and 5 from J; bases not matched to a gene: 11. The CDR3, as DNA: TGTGCCAGCAGCCCAACCGACAGGGTAGGATATGGCTACACCTTC. It encodes CASSPTDRVGYGYTF.

In its sample, this clonotype was seen a few times. The rearrangement uses TRBV29-1 and TRBJ2-7; 7 nucleotides line up with TRBD1. Germline CDR1 SQVTM, CDR2 ANQGSEA. This CDR3 has 12 amino acids. The V and J ends lost 6 bases and 1 base, in that order; junction bases with no gene match: 3. For the CDR3, the DNA is TGCAGCGTCCTGGACAGGTCCTACGAGCAGTACTTC. Translation: CSVLDRSYEQYF.

This clonotype has just a few counts. The gene calls are TRBV5-1 and TRBJ1-6; unclear D gene. Trimming took off 2 bases at V and 0 bases at J, with 9 bases between the two ends. CDR3 length: 16 amino acids. CDR1 and CDR2 from the germline V gene are SGHRS and YFSETQ. The CDR3 is CASSLMDGSYNSPLHF. As DNA, the CDR3 is TGCGCCAGCAGCTTAATGGACGGCTCCTATAATTCACCCCTCCACTTT.

This clonotype was found a few times. The CDR3 DNA is TGCGCCAGCAGCCAAGATCGGGGCGGGACTTACGAGCAGTACTTC. This encodes CASSQDRGGTYEQYF. The V gene is TRBV4-3, the J gene TRBJ2-7, with D tentatively TRBD2 (6 bases). Deletions cut 0 bases from V and 4 bases from J, with 13 bases between. CDR1 is LGHNA and CDR2 is YSLEER in the germline V gene. This CDR3 has 15 amino acids.

This clonotype was seen many times. V and J are TRBV7-2 and TRBJ1-1, with D perhaps TRBD1 (5 bases). With 1 base removed from V and 5 bases from J, the gap between germline ends came to 14 bases. CDR1 is SGHTA and CDR2 is FQGNSA in the germline V gene. The CDR3 is 15 amino acids. The CDR3 loop is CASSLGGSEGTEAFF. In DNA form, the CDR3 reads TGTGCCAGCAGCTTAGGAGGCAGCGAGGGGACTGAAGCTTTCTTT.

There are a few counts of this clonotype. The chain carries TRBV5-5 and TRBJ2-7, with D perhaps matching TRBD2 (5 bases). The V end lost 0 bases, the J end lost 7 bases, and 17 bases lay between the germline ends. The CDR3 extends over 15 amino acids. Germline V CDR1 and CDR2: SGHKS, YYEKEE (reference sequence). CDR3 sequence (DNA): TGTGCCAGCAGCTTGGGAAAGGAGCGGTCTAGAGAGCAGTACTTC. Its protein product is CASSLGKERSREQYF.

This sequence joins TRBV6-1 and TRBJ2-1; 12 nucleotides line up with TRBD2. The CDR3 is made up of 15 amino acids. From germline, CDR1 is MNHNS and CDR2 SASEGT. The trim removed 5 bases at V and 3 bases at J, leaving 2 bases unmatched. CDR3 coding DNA: TGTGCCAGCAGTCGGACTAGCGGGAACTACAATGAGCAGTTCTTC. Its translation: CASSRTSGNYNEQFF.

The rearrangement links TRBV23-1 to TRBJ2-7; possibly TRBD1 for D (6 bases). TRBV23-1 is given ORF status, its function remaining uncertain. V gave up 0 bases and J gave up 5 bases, with 14 bases separating them. The CDR3 has 15 residues. The CDR3 spells CASSQSLQGLDEQYF. The CDR3 DNA is TGCGCCAGCAGTCAATCCCTCCAGGGGCTCGACGAGCAGTACTTC.

The V gene is TRBV20-1, the J gene TRBJ2-3, with D tentatively TRBD2 (7 bases). Trimming took 7 bases from V and 1 from J, leaving 12 bases between them. Germline values: CDR1 DFQATT, CDR2 SNEGSKA (reference sequence). This CDR3 is built from 13 residues. The CDR3 DNA is TGCAGTGTGCTGCGGGGGCGCACAGATACGCAGTATTTT. Its translation is CSVLRGRTDTQYF.

This clonotype came up a few times. The V call is TRBV28, the J call TRBJ1-2; D possibly corresponds to TRBD1 (6 bases). The CDR3 has 12 residues. Germline loops: CDR1 MDHEN, CDR2 SYDVKM. Deletions cut 5 bases from V and 6 bases from J, with 10 bases between. The CDR3 protein is CASSTYRDGYTF. The CDR3 DNA sequence: TGTGCCAGCAGTACCTACAGGGATGGCTACACCTTC.

This clonotype was seen a few times. The genes are TRBV19 and TRBJ1-5; D gene uncertain. The CDR3 loop spans 15 amino acids. V shed 7 bases and J shed 6 bases, with 19 bases lying between them. Germline lookup yields CDR1 LNHDA and CDR2 SQIVND (reference sequence). CDR3 loop: CASTSLGPRSQPQHF. The CDR3 DNA is TGTGCCAGTACTAGCCTGGGCCCTAGGAGTCAGCCCCAGCATTTT.

The V call is TRBV11-1, the J call TRBJ2-4; D tentatively fits TRBD1 or TRBD2 (5 bases each). The CDR3 sequence is 18 residues long. V was shortened by 4 bases and J by 7 bases, with 26 bases between the two germline ends. CDR1 SGHAT and CDR2 FQDESV come from the germline V gene (reference sequence). The DNA for the CDR3 is TGTGCCAGCAGCTCTACCGGGGCAGTTCTTGGGCCGGGGAACATTCAGTACTTC. It is translated as CASSSTGAVLGPGNIQYF.

This clonotype was counted between two and nine times. V and J are TRBV7-2 and TRBJ2-1; 9 nucleotides agree with TRBD2. CDR1 SGHTA and CDR2 FQGNSA come from the germline V gene. This CDR3 spans 14 amino acids. With V trimmed by 6 bases and J by 8 bases, 8 bases remained unmatched. The DNA for the CDR3 is TGTGCCAGCAGACCTAGCGGGATGAGGTATGAGCAGTTCTTC. Translated, it gives CASRPSGMRYEQFF. The variable domain in full, with the rest retrieved from reference TRBV7-2 and TRBJ2-1, is GAGVSQSPSNKVTEKGKDVELRCDPISGHTALYWYRQSLGQGLEFLIYFQGNSAPDKSGLPSDRFSAERTGGSVSTLTIQRTQQEDSAVYLCASRPSGMRYEQFFGPGTRLTVL.

This clonotype was seen more than once but under ten times. The chain has TRBV20-1 and TRBJ2-7; TRBD1 might be the D (5 bases). The CDR3 covers 15 residues. Germline CDR1 reads DFQATT; CDR2 reads SNEGSKA (reference sequence). Deletions cut 3 bases from V and 1 base from J, with 16 bases between. The CDR3 region has the DNA TGCAGTGCTAGTGGCAGGGCCCGGAGTTCCTACGAGCAGTACTTC. Translation: CSASGRARSSYEQYF.

In DNA form, the CDR3 reads TGTGCCAGCATGTTACGGGACACCCATAATTCACCCCTCCACTTT. Its protein is CASMLRDTHNSPLHF. The chain links TRBV6-5 to TRBJ1-6; TRBD1 is a possible D gene (6 bases). CDR3 size: 15 residues. From germline, CDR1 is MNHEY and CDR2 SVGAGI. V was pared by 7 bases and J by 5 bases, with 15 bases between.